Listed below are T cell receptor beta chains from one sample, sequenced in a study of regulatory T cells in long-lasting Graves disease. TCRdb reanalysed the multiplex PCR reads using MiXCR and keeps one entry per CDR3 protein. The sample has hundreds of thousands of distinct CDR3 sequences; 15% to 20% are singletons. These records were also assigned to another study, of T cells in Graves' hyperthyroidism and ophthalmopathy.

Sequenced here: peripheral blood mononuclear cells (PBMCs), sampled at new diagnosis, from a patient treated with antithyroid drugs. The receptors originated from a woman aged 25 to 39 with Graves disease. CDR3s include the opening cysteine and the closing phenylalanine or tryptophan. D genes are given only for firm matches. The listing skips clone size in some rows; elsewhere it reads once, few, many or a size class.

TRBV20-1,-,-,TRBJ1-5,TGCAGTGCTAGCGCATATAGCAATCAGCCCCAGCATTTT,CSASAYSNQPQHF
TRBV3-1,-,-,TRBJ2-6,TGTGCCAGCAGCCCATCCCCAGGGTTACTGGACTCTGGGGCCAACGTCCTGACTTTC,CASSPSPGLLDSGANVLTF
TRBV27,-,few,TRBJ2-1,TGTGCCAGCAGAGAACCGAGCGGGCTTTCCAATGAGCAGTTCTTC,CASREPSGLSNEQFF
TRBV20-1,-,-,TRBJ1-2,TGCAGTGCTATGGTCTATGGCTACACCTTC,CSAMVYGYTF
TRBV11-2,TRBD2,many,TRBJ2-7,TGTGCCAGCAGCCATAGCGGGACCAAGAGCTCCTACGAGCAGTACTTC,CASSHSGTKSSYEQYF
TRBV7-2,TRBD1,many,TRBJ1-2,TGTGCCAGCAGCTGGACAGGGCCCGCTAACTATGGCTACACCTTC,CASSWTGPANYGYTF
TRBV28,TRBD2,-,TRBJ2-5,TGTGCCAGCAGGCCGGGACTAGCGGAAATCTCCCAAGAGACCCAGTACTTC,CASRPGLAEISQETQYF
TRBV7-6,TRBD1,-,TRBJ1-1,TGTGCCAGCAGCTTATTAGGCAGGGGGAAGAACACTGAAGCTTTCTTT,CASSLLGRGKNTEAFF
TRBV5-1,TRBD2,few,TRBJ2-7,TGTGCCAGCAGCGAGAGCGGGAGGGCGGTCTACGAGCAGTACTTC,CASSESGRAVYEQYF
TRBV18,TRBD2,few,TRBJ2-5,TGTGCCAGCTCACCTGGACTAGCGGGAGCTCAGACCCAGTACTTC,CASSPGLAGAQTQYF
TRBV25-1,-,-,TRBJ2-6,TGTGCCAGCAGTGAAACACTTTTCTCTGGGGCCAACGTCCTGACTTTC,CASSETLFSGANVLTF
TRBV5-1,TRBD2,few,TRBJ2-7,TGCGCCAGCAGCTTGGCGGCGGGAGGCACCTACGAGCAGTACTTC,CASSLAAGGTYEQYF
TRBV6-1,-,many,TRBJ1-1,TGTGCCAGCAGGTCGAGGAGGGGGATAACTGAAGCTTTCTTT,CASRSRRGITEAFF
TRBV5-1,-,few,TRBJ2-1,TGCGCCAGCAGCCCGGAGGTAGAAACATTTAATGAGCAGTTCTTC,CASSPEVETFNEQFF
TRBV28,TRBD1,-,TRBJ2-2,TGTGCCAGCTCCTTCCCTAGACAGGGGGTCACCGGGGAGCTGTTTTTT,CASSFPRQGVTGELFF
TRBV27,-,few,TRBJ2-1,TGTGCCAGCAGTTTGGGGAACAAACTCTCCTACAATGAGCAGTTCTTC,CASSLGNKLSYNEQFF
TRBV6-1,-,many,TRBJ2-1,TGTGCCAGCAGTCCCCGTCAACGCTCCTACAATGAGCAGTTCTTC,CASSPRQRSYNEQFF
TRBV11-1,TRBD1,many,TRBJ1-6,TGTGCCAGCACCTTTGACAGGGGGCTTAATTCACCCCTCCACTTT,CASTFDRGLNSPLHF
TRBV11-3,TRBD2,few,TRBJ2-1,TGTGCCAGCAGCTTAGAAGCGGGAGGGCCCAATGAGCAGTTCTTC,CASSLEAGGPNEQFF
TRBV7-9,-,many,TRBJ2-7,TGTGCCAGCAGCACACAGTACGAGCAGTACTTC,CASSTQYEQYF
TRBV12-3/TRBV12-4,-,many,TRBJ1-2,TGCGCCAGCAGCTTGGGCGGTTACTATGGCTACACCTTC,CASSLGGYYGYTF
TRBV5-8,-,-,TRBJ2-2,TGTGCCAGCAGACGGACAGCGACCGGGGAGCTGTTTTTT,CASRRTATGELFF
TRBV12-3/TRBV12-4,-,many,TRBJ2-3,TGTGCCAGCAGTCTAACAGGTTGGGGTCGCGCAGATACGCAGTATTTT,CASSLTGWGRADTQYF
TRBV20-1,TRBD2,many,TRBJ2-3,TGCAGTGCTAGAGTGATTGCGGGAGGGGAAACGCAGTATTTT,CSARVIAGGETQYF
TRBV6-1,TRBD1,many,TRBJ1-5,TGTGCCAGCAGTACTACAGGGGTCTGGGGTCAGCCCCAGCATTTT,CASSTTGVWGQPQHF
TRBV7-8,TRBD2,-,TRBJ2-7,TGTGCCAGCAGCTTTGGACTAGCGGGAGTCACTCATTCCTACGAGCAGTACTTC,CASSFGLAGVTHSYEQYF
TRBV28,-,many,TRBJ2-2,TGTGCCAGCAGCCAGCGCCCCCCCCCCGGGGAGCTGTTTTTT,CASSQRPPPGELFF
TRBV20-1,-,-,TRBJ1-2,TGCAGTGCCATAACGTATGGCTACACCTTC,CSAITYGYTF
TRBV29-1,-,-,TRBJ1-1,TGCAGCGCAAGAATGAACACTGAAGCTTTCTTT,CSARMNTEAFF
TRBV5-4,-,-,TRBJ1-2,TGTGCCCCATCCCGGGGAGGGCAAGCCCCCCACTATGGCTACACCTTC,CAPSRGGQAPHYGYTF
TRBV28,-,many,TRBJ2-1,TGTGCCAGCGGCGTTTACCTCAATGAGCAGTTCTTC,CASGVYLNEQFF
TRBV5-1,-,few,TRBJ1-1,TGCGCCAGCAGCTTGCGGACAGATTACACTGAAGCTTTCTTT,CASSLRTDYTEAFF
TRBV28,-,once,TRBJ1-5,TGTGCCAGCAGTCTCCCGGGTCGGTTGGGCAATCAGCCCCAGCATTTT,CASSLPGRLGNQPQHF
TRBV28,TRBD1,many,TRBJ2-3,TGTGCCAGCGCCCAATCAGGGGGCGGAACAGATACGCAGTATTTT,CASAQSGGGTDTQYF
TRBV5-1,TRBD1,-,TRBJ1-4,TGCGCCAGCAGAACCGGGACAGGAGGTGAAAAACTGTTTTTT,CASRTGTGGEKLFF
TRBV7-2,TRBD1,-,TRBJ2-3,TGTGCCAGCAGCTTTTCGACAGGGAATTCAGATACGCAGTATTTT,CASSFSTGNSDTQYF
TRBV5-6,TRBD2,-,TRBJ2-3,TGTGCCAGCAGCCCGGGACTAGCGGGAGCGGGGAGCACAGATACGCAGTATTTT,CASSPGLAGAGSTDTQYF
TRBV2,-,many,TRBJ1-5,TGTGCCAGCAGTGAGAGTCTCAGTACCGCTCAGCCCCAGCATTTT,CASSESLSTAQPQHF
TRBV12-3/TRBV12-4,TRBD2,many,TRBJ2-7,TGTGCCAGCAGTTTAACAGCGGGAGTCCGTTACGAGCAGTACTTC,CASSLTAGVRYEQYF
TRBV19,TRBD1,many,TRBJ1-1,TGTGCCAGTAGCCGACAGGGGGCAGGTTCGGACACTGAAGCTTTCTTT,CASSRQGAGSDTEAFF
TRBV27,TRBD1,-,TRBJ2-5,TGTGCCAGCAGTTCGGAGACAGGGGGCGCGGGGGAGACCCAGTACTTC,CASSSETGGAGETQYF
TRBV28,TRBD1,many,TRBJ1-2,TGTGCCAGCAGACCGGACAGGGGCTACTATGGCTACACCTTC,CASRPDRGYYGYTF
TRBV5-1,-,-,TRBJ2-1,TGCGCCAGCAGCTTGAACTCTCAGGGGCTGAGTGAGCAGTTCTTC,CASSLNSQGLSEQFF
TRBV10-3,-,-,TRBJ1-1,TGTGCCTTTAAAGGGGAACCCACTGAAGCTTTCTTT,CAFKGEPTEAFF
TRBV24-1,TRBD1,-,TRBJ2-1,TGTGCCACCAGGGGACAGGCACACAATGAGCAGTTCTTC,CATRGQAHNEQFF
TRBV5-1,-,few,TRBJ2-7,TGCGCCAGCAGCGATAGATTTGATGGTGAGCAGTACTTC,CASSDRFDGEQYF
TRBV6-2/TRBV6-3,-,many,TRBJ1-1,TGTGCCAGCAGCGGGGAGGTTGAAGCTTTCTTT,CASSGEVEAFF
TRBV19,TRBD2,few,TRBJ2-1,TGTGCCAGTAGTATAACTAGCGGGGTGTACAATGAGCAGTTCTTC,CASSITSGVYNEQFF
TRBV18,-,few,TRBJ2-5,TGTGCCAGCTCACCTATCGTCCCCGGAGAAGAGACCCAGTACTTC,CASSPIVPGEETQYF
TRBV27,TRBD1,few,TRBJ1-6,TGTGCCAGCAGTCGACAGGGGGCGCGGGATAGTTCACCCCTCCACTTT,CASSRQGARDSSPLHF
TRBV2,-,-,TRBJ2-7,TGTGCCAGCACCCTATCGGGGGCGAAATACGAGCAGTACTTC,CASTLSGAKYEQYF
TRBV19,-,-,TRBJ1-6,TGTGCCAGCAACCTTCAAATCGGGAATTCACCCCTCCACTTT,CASNLQIGNSPLHF